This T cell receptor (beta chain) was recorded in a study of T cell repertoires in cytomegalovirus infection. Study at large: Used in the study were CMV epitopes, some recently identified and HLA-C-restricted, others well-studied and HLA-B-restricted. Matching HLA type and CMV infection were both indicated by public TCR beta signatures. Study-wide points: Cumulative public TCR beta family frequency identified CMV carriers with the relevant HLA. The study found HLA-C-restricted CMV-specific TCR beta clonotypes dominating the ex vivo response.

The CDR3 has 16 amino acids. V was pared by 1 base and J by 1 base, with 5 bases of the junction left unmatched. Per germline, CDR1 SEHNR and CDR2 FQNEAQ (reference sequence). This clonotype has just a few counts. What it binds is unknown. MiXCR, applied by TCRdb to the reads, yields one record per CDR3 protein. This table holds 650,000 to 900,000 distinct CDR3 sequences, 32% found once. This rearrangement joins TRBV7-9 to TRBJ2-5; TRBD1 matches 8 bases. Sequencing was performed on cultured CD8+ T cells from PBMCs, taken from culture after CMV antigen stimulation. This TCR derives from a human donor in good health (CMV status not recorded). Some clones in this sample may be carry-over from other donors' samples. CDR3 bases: TGTGCCAGCAGCTTAGTGTCTGGACAGGGCCAAGAGACCCAGTACTTC. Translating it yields CASSLVSGQGQETQYF.